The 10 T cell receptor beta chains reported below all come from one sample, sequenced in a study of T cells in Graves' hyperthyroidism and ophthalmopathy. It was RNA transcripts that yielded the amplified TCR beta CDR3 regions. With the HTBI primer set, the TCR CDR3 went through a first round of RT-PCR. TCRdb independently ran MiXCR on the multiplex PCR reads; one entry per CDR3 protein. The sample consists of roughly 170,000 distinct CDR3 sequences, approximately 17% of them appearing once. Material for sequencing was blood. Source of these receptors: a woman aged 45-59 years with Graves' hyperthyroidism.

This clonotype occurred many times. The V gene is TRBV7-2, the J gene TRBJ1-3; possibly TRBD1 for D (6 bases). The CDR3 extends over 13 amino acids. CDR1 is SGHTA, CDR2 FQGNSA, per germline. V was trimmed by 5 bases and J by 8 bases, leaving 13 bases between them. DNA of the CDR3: TGTGCCAGCAGCCCACAGGGATATGACACCATATATTTT. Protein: CASSPQGYDTIYF.

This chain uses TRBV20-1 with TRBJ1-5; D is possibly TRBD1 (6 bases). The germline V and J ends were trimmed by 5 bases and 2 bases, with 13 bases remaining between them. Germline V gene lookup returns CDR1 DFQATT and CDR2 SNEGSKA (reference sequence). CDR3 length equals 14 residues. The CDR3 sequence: CSASRGGGNQPQHF. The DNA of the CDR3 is TGCAGTGCTTCCAGGGGTGGGGGCAATCAGCCCCAGCATTTT.

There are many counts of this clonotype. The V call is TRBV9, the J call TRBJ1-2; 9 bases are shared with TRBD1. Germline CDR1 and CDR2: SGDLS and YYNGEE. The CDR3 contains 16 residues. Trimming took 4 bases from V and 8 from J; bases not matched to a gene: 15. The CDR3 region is CASSLGPGTGTHGYTF. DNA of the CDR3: TGTGCCAGCAGCCTCGGTCCCGGGACAGGGACCCACGGCTACACCTTC. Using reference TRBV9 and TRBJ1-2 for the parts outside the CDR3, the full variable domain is DSGVTQTPKHLITATGQRVTLRCSPRSGDLSVYWYQQSLDQGLQFLIQYYNGEERAKGNILERFSAQQFPDLHSELNLSSLELGDSALYFCASSLGPGTGTHGYTFGSGTRLTVV.

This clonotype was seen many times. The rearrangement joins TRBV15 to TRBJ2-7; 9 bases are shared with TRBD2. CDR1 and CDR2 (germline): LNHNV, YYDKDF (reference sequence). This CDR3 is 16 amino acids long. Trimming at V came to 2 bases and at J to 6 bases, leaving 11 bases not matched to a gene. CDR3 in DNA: TGTGCCACCAGCAGATGGGGGGGACTAGCAGGGGTCGAGCAGTACTTC. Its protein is CATSRWGGLAGVEQYF.

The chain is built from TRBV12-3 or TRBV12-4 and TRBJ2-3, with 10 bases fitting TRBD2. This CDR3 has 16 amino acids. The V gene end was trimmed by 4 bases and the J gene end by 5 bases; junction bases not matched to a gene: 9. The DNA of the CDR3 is TGTGCCAGCAGTTCCAACAGCGGGGGGGCCGTAGATACGCAGTATTTT. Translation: CASSSNSGGAVDTQYF.

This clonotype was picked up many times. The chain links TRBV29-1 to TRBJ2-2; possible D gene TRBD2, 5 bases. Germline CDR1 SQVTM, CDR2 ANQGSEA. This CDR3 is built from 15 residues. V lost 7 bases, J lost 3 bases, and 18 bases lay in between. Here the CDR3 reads CSGLLRAEYTGELFF. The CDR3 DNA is TGCAGCGGCCTTTTGAGAGCGGAGTACACCGGGGAGCTGTTTTTT.

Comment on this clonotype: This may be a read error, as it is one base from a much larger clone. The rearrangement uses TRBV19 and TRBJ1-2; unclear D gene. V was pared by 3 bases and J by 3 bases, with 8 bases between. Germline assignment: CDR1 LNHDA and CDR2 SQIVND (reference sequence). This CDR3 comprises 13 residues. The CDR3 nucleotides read TGTGCCAGTAGTATGTGGCGGCACTATGGCTACACCTTC. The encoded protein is CASSMWRHYGYTF.

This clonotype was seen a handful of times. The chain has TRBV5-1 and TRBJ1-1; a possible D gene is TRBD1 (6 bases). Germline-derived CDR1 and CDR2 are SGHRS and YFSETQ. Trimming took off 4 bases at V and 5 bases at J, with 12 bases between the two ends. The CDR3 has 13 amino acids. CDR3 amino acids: CASSDQGWTEAFF. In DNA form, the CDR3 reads TGCGCCAGCAGCGACCAGGGGTGGACTGAAGCTTTCTTT. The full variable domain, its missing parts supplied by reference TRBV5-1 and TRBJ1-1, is KAGVTQTPRYLIKTRGQQVTLSCSPISGHRSVSWYQQTPGQGLQFLFEYFSETQRNKGNFPGRFSGRQFSNSRSEMNVSTLELGDSALYLCASSDQGWTEAFFGQGTRLTVV.

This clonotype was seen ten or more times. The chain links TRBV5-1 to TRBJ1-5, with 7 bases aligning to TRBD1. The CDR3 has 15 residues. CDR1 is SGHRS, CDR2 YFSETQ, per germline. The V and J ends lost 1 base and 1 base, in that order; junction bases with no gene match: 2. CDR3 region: CASSLSGGSNQPQHF. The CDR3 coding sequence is TGCGCCAGCAGCTTGTCAGGGGGGAGCAATCAGCCCCAGCATTTT.

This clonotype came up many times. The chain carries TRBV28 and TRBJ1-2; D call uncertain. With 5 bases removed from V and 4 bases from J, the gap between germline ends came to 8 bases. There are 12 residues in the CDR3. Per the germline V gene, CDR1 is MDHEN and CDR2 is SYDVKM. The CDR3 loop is CASSDQSYGYTF. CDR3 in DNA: TGTGCCAGCAGTGACCAGAGCTATGGCTACACCTTC.